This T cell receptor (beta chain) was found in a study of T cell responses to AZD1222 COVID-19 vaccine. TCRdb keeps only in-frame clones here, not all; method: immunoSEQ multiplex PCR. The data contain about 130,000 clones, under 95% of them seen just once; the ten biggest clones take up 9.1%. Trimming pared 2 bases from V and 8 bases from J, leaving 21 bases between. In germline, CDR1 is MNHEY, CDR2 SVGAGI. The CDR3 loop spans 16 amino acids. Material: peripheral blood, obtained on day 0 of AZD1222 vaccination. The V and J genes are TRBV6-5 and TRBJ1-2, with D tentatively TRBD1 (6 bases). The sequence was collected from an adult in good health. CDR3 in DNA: TGTGCCAGCAGTTACCGTAGTAACTGGGGGGCTGCGGGCTACACCTTC. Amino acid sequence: CASSYRSNWGAAGYTF.